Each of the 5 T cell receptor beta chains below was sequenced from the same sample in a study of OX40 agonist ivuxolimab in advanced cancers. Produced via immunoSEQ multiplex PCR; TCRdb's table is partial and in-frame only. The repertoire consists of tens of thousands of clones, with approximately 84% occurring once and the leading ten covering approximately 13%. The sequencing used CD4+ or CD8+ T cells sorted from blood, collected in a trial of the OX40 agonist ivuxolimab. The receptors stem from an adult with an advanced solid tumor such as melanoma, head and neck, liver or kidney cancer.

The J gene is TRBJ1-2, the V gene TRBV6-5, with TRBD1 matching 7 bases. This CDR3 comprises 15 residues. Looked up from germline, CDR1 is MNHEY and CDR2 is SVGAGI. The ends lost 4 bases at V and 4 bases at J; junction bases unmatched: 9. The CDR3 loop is CASSSGRGRFYGYTF. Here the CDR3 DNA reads TGTGCCAGCAGTTCGGGGAGGGGGCGCTTCTATGGCTACACCTTC.

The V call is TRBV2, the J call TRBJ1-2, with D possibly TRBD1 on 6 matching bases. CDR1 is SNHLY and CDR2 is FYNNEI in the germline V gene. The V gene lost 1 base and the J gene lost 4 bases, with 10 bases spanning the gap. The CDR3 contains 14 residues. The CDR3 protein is CASSEDRAGYGYTF. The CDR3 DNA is TGTGCCAGCAGTGAAGACAGGGCGGGCTATGGCTACACCTTC.

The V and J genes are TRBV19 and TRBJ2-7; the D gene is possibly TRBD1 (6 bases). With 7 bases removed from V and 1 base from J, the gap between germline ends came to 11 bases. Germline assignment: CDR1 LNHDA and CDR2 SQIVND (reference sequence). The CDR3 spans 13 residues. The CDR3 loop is CASMGDKSYEQYF. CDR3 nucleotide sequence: TGTGCCAGTATGGGGGACAAGTCCTACGAGCAGTACTTC.

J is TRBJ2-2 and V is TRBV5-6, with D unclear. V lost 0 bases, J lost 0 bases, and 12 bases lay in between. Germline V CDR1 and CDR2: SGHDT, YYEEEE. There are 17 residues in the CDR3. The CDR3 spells CASSLVISGPNTGELFF. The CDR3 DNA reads TGTGCCAGCAGCTTGGTGATATCGGGCCCGAACACCGGGGAGCTGTTTTTT.

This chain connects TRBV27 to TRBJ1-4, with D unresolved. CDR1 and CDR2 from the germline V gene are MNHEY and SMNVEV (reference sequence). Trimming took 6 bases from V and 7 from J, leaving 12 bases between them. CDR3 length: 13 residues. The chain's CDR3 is CASRPHTSEKLFF. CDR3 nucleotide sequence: TGTGCCAGCAGGCCTCATACGTCTGAAAAACTGTTTTTT.